Following are 10 T cell receptor beta chains from one sample sequenced in a study of blood T cell repertoires in COVID-19. Libraries were prepared by immunoSEQ multiplex PCR; TCRdb keeps only in-frame clonotypes and omits some of them. The repertoire consists of about 64,000 clones, with approximately 90% occurring once and the leading ten covering more than 9%. Sequencing input: peripheral blood. These receptors were obtained from a woman over 75 with active COVID-19.

This clone is a singleton in its sample. The chain is built from TRBV5-1 and TRBJ1-4, with 9 bases matching TRBD1. The V gene's germline CDR1 is SGHRS and CDR2 YFSETQ. The CDR3 has 15 amino acids. After removal of 3 bases from V and 7 bases from J, the junction contained 7 bases not matched to a gene. The chain's CDR3 is CASSSLQGAGEKLFF. The DNA for the CDR3 is TGCGCCAGCAGCTCCCTACAGGGGGCCGGTGAAAAACTGTTTTTT.

The chain joins TRBV7-6 to TRBJ1-1; 9 bases are shared with TRBD1. Germline V gene lookup returns CDR1 SGHVS and CDR2 FNYEAQ. The length of the CDR3 is 18 residues. Trimming took 2 bases from V and 4 from J; bases not matched to a gene: 14. The DNA for the CDR3 is TGTGCCAGCAGCTTAAGGACAGGGGTCGGGGCGGTGGGCACTGAAGCTTTCTTT. Protein product: CASSLRTGVGAVGTEAFF.

The chain joins TRBV5-6 to TRBJ1-2; a possible D gene is TRBD1 (5 bases). Looked up from germline, CDR1 is SGHDT and CDR2 is YYEEEE. With 3 bases removed from V and 4 bases from J, the gap between germline ends came to 13 bases. The length of the CDR3 is 14 residues. The CDR3 DNA reads as TGTGCCAGCAGCTCGCTTACAGGCGGCTATGGCTACACCTTC. Translating gives CASSSLTGGYGYTF.

This clone was observed a single time. The chain recombines TRBV29-1 with TRBJ2-7, with 7 bases matching TRBD1. Trimming removed 0 bases from V and 6 bases from J; junction bases left unmatched: 8. The length of the CDR3 is 14 residues. Per germline, CDR1 SQVTM and CDR2 ANQGSEA. CDR3 region: CSVEERGQSAEQYF. The DNA for the CDR3 is TGCAGCGTTGAAGAGAGGGGACAGTCCGCCGAGCAGTACTTC.

The table lists this clone with a count of one. The rearrangement uses TRBV4-1 and TRBJ2-3; 12 positions agree with TRBD2. Germline V gene sequence: CDR1 MGHRA, CDR2 YSYEKL. Unmatched junction bases numbered 9, after V lost 1 base and J lost 4 bases. The CDR3 runs 18 residues. CDR3 residues: CASSQARASGGASDTQYF. DNA for the CDR3: TGCGCCAGCAGCCAAGCCCGGGCTAGCGGGGGGGCTTCAGATACGCAGTATTTT.

This clone appeared once. This chain uses TRBV28 with TRBJ2-7, with 12 nucleotides matching TRBD1. Looked up from germline, CDR1 is MDHEN and CDR2 is SYDVKM. The CDR3 length is 14 residues. V shed 3 bases, J shed 6 bases, and the junction held 3 bases outside the gene matches. Here the CDR3 reads CASSFGTGGSEQYV. For the CDR3, the DNA is TGTGCCAGCAGTTTCGGGACAGGGGGCTCCGAGCAGTACGTC.

The V and J genes are TRBV11-3 and TRBJ2-1; 7 bases align to TRBD1. Losses at the gene ends were 5 bases for V and 9 bases for J; bases not matched to a gene: 13. The CDR3 contains 15 residues. The germline V gene has CDR1 SGHNT and CDR2 YENEEA. The CDR3 nucleotides are TGTGCCAGCAGCCAAGGGGGCGAGGGATGGGGTGAGCAGTTCTTC. Translated, it gives CASSQGGEGWGEQFF.

This chain links TRBV5-1 with TRBJ2-3; a weak D match, TRBD2 (5 bases). The CDR3 covers 14 residues. V dropped 6 bases and J dropped 0 bases, with 11 bases sitting between them. Germline CDR1 and CDR2: SGHRS and YFSETQ. Here the CDR3 DNA reads TGCGCCAGCAACCTAGCCTCTAGCACAGATACGCAGTATTTT. The encoded protein is CASNLASSTDTQYF. The variable domain in full, completed from reference TRBV5-1 and TRBJ2-3, reads KAGVTQTPRYLIKTRGQQVTLSCSPISGHRSVSWYQQTPGQGLQFLFEYFSETQRNKGNFPGRFSGRQFSNSRSEMNVSTLELGDSALYLCASNLASSTDTQYFGPGTRLTVL.

The rearrangement links TRBV28 to TRBJ2-5; 12 bases agree with TRBD1. The CDR3 is 16 amino acids. Looked up from germline, CDR1 is MDHEN and CDR2 is SYDVKM. J was trimmed by 4 bases and V by 5 bases; bases with no gene match: 8. As DNA, the CDR3 is TGTGCCAGCAGTCCCTCGGGGACAGGGGGCTTAGAGACCCAGTACTTC. Translated, it gives CASSPSGTGGLETQYF.

The chain employs TRBV2 and TRBJ2-3; a weak D match, TRBD2 (6 bases). Trimming removed 6 bases from V and 2 bases from J, with 21 bases in between. CDR3 length equals 17 residues. Germline V gene sequence: CDR1 SNHLY, CDR2 FYNNEI. The CDR3 bases are TGTGCCAGCAGGGGAAGGAGGGGACGGGAGTACACAGATACGCAGTATTTT. Its translation is CASRGRRGREYTDTQYF. Supplemented by reference TRBV2 and TRBJ2-3, the full variable domain reads EPEVTQTPSHQVTQMGQEVILRCVPISNHLYFYWYRQILGQKVEFLVSFYNNEISEKSEIFDDQFSVERPDGSNFTLKIRSTKLEDSAMYFCASRGRRGREYTDTQYFGPGTRLTVL.